This T cell receptor (beta chain) appears in the sequencing data of a study of blood T cell repertoires in COVID-19. About the study: Samples taken during acute and convalescent COVID-19 were collected in the United States, Italy and Spain. T cells, B-cell-depleted T cells, or PBMCs provided the cDNA or gDNA that served as material.

Comments on this clone: Germline is not matched at one junction end, which may reflect a read error.

Original analysis: Using reference gene primer amplification, nucleated cell counts were estimated. The repertoire was sequenced with immunoSEQ multiplex PCR; TCRdb's copy has only in-frame clones and lacks some. V and J calls and clone size are those listed in that table; D and trimming were worked out from the DNA. This table has roughly 30,000 clones, nearly 95% appearing once. The length of the CDR3 is 14 residues. CDR1 and CDR2 from the germline V gene are LGHNT and FRNRAP. The rearrangement uses TRBV12-5 and TRBJ1-1; 11 bases line up with TRBD1. The receptor's source is a human donor in a cohort sampled during active COVID-19. The sequencing input was peripheral blood. The CDR3 DNA follows: TGTGCTAGTGGCTTGGACAGGGGGCACACTGAAGCTTTCTTT. It codes for CASGLDRGHTEAFF.